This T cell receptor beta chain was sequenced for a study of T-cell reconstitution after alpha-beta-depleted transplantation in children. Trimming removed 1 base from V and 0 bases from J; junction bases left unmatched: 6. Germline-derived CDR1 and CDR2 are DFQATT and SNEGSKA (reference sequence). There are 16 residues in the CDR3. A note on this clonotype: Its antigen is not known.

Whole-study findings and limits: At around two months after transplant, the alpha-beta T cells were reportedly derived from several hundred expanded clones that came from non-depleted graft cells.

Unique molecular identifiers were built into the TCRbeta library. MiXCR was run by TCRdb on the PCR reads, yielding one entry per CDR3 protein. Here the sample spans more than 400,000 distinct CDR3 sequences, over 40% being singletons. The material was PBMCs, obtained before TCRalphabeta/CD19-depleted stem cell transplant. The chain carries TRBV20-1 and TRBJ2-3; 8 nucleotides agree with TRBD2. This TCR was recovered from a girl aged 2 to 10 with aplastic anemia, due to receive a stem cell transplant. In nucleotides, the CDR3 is TGCAGTGCTAGAGGTCTCCTAGCGGGCAGCACAGATACGCAGTATTTT. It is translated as CSARGLLAGSTDTQYF.